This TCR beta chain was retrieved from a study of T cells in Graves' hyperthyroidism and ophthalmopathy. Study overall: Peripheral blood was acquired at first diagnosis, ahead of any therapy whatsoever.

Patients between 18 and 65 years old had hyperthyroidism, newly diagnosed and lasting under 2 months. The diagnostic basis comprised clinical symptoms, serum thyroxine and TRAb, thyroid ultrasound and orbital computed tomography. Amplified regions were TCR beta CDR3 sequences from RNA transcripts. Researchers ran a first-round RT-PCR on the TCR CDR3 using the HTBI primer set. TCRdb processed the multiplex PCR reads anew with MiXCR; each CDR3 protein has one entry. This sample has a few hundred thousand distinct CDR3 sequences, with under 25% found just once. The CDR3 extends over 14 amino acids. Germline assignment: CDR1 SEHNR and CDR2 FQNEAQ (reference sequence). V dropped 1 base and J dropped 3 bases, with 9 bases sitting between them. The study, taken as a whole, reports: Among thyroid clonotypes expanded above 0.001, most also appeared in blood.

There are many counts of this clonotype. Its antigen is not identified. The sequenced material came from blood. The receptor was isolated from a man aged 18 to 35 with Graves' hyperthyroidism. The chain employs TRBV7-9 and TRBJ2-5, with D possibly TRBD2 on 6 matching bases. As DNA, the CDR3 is TGTGCCAGCAGCTTAGTCGGGGGTGAAGAGACCCAGTACTTC. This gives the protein CASSLVGGEETQYF.